This T cell receptor beta chain was captured in a study of cytomegalovirus exposure and HLA in healthy donors. Nominal health characterized the donors when sampled, though unrecorded immune exposures were likely. Study-level findings and limits: Later analysis revealed greater clonal expansion in HLA-associated TCR beta chains than in equally common others. A list of 150 to 200 TCR beta chains associated with cytomegalovirus was given.

Both 60 Vbeta primers and 13 Jbeta primers went into the PCR. Here immunoSEQ multiplex PCR was the method, and the copy in TCRdb shows in-frame clones only, minus some. Its clone listing holds some 43,000 clones. Germline CDR1 reads MGHRA; CDR2 reads YSYEKL. Trimming pared 4 bases from V and 1 base from J, leaving 8 bases between. This CDR3 spans 14 amino acids. A word on this clone: Its cognate antigen is unknown.

Material for sequencing was PBMCs. This chain uses TRBV4-1 with TRBJ1-5; the D is unclear. The clonotype comes from a woman between 25 and 40 years old in good health and CMV-seronegative. The CDR3, as DNA: TGCGCCAGCAGCCCCCCTGGCAGCAATCAGCCCCAGCATTTT. It translates to CASSPPGSNQPQHF.